The present T cell receptor (beta chain) was sequenced within a study of vaccination effects on CD4 cells after COVID-19. A note on this clone: What it binds is not known.

The table came from immunoSEQ multiplex PCR; TCRdb's copy has only in-frame clones and leaves some out. The table has 35,000 to 40,000 clones, roughly 80% seen once. Subsequent to a culture period of under twelve days, CD4+ T cells were isolated. Half-medium changes using IL-2 medium occurred on days 3 and 7. Sequenced material: CD4+ T cells from PBMCs cultured without peptide, taken before COVID-19 vaccination. The clonotype comes from a human donor who received a COVID-19 vaccine.

The CDR3 spells CASSMSVSNTEAFF. CDR3 in DNA: TGTGCCAGCAGTATGTCAGTTTCGAACACTGAAGCTTTCTTT. V is TRBV2 and J is TRBJ1-1, with unresolved D. The germline V and J ends were trimmed by 5 bases and 1 base, with 11 bases remaining between them. Germline CDR1 reads SNHLY; CDR2 reads FYNNEI. The CDR3 extends over 14 amino acids. Using reference TRBV2 and TRBJ1-1 for the parts outside the CDR3, the full variable domain is EPEVTQTPSHQVTQMGQEVILRCVPISNHLYFYWYRQILGQKVEFLVSFYNNEISEKSEIFDDQFSVERPDGSNFTLKIRSTKLEDSAMYFCASSMSVSNTEAFFGQGTRLTVV.